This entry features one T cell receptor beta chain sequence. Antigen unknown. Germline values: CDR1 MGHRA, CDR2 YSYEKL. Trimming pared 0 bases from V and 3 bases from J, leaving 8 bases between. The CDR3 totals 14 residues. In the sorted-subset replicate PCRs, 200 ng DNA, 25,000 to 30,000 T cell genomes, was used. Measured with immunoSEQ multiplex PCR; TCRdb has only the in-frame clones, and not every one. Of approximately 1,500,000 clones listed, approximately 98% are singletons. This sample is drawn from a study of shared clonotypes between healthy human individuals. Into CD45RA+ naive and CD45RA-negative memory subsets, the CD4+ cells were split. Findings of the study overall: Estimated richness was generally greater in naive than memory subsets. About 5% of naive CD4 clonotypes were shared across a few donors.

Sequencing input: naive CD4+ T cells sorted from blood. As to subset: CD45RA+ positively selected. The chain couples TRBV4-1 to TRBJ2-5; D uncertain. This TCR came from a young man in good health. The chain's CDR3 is CASSQERLEETQYF. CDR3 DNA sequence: TGCGCCAGCAGCCAAGAAAGACTGGAAGAGACCCAGTACTTC.